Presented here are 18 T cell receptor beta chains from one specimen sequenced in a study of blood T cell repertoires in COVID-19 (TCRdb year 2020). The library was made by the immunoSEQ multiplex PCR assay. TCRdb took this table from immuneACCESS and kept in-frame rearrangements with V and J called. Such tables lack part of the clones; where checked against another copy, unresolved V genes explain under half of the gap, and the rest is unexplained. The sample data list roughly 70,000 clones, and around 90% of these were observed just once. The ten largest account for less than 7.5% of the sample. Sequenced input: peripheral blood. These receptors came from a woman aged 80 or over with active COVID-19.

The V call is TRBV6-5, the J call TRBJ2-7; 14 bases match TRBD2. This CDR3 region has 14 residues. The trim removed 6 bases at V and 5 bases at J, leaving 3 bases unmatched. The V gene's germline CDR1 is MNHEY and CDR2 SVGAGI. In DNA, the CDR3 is TGTGCCAGCAGCCTGGGACTAGCGGGAGACGAGCAGTACTTC. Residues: CASSLGLAGDEQYF.

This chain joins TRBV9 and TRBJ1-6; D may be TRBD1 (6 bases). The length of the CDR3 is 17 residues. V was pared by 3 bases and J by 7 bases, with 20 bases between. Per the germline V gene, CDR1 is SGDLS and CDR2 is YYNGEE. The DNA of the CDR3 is TGTGCCAGCAGCGGGTACCCATTGCGGGGGACAAATTCACCCCTCCACTTT. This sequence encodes CASSGYPLRGTNSPLHF.

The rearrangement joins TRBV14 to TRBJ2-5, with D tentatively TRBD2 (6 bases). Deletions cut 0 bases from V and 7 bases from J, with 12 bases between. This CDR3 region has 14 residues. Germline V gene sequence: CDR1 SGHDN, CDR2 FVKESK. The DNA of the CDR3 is TGTGCCAGCAGCCAAGATGCGGGGTTTAGGACCCAGTACTTC. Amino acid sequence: CASSQDAGFRTQYF.

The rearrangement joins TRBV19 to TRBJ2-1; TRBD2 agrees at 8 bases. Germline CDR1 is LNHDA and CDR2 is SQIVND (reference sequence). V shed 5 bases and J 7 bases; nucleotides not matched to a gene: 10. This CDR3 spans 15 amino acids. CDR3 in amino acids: CASSPNGRAGNEQFF. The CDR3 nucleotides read TGTGCCAGTAGTCCTAACGGGAGGGCCGGGAATGAGCAGTTCTTC.

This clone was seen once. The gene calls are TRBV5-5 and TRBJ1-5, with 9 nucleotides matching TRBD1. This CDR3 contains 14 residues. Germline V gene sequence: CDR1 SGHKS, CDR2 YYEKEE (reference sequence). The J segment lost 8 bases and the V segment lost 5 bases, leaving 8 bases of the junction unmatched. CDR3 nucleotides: TGTGCCAGCAGTCCAACAGGGGGCGGGAAGCCCCAGCATTTT. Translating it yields CASSPTGGGKPQHF.

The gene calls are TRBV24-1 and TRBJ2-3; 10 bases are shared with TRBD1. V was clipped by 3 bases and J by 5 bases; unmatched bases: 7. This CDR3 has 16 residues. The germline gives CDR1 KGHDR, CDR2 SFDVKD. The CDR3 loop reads CATSDRGQGPGDTQYF. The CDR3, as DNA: TGTGCCACCAGTGATCGGGGACAGGGGCCGGGAGATACGCAGTATTTT.

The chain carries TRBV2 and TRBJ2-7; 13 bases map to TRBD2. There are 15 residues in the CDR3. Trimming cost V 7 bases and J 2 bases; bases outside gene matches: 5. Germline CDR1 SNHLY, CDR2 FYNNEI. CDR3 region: CASIPGTSGTYEQYF. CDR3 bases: TGTGCCAGCATCCCCGGGACTAGCGGGACCTACGAGCAGTACTTC.

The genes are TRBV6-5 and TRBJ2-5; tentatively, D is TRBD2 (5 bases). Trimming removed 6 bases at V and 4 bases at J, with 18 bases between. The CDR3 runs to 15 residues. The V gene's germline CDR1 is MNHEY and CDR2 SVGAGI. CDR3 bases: TGTGCCAGCAGGGGCAGCCCAAGGCGGGCAGAGACCCAGTACTTC. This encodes CASRGSPRRAETQYF.

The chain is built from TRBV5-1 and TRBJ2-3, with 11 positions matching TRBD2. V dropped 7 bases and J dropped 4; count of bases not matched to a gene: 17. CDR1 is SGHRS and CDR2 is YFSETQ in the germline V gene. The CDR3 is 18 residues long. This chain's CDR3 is CASAPGTSGLSVADTQYF. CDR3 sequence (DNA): TGCGCCAGCGCCCCCGGGACTAGCGGTCTCTCGGTCGCAGATACGCAGTATTTT.

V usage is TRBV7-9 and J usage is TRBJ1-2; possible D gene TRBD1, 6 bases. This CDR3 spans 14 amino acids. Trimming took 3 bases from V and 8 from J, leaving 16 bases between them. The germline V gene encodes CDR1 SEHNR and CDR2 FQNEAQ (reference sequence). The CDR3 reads CASSLAGTYEGYTF. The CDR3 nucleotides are TGTGCCAGCAGCTTGGCAGGGACATATGAAGGCTACACCTTC.

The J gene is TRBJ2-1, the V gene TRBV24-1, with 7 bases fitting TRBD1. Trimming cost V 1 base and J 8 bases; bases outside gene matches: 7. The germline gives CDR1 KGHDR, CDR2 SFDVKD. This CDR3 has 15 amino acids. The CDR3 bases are TGTGCCACCAGTGATTTCCCGACAGGGCGTGATGAGCAGTTCTTC. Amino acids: CATSDFPTGRDEQFF.

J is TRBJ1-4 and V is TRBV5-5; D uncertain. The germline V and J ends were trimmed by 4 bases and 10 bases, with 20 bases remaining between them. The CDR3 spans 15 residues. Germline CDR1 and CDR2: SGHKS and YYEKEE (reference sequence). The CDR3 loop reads CASSQRHGATSKLFF. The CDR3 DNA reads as TGTGCCAGCAGCCAGAGACACGGTGCTACCTCAAAACTGTTTTTT. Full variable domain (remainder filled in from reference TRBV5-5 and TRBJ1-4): DAGVTQSPTHLIKTRGQQVTLRCSPISGHKSVSWYQQVLGQGPQFIFQYYEKEERGRGNFPDRFSARQFPNYSSELNVNALLLGDSALYLCASSQRHGATSKLFFGSGTQLSVL.

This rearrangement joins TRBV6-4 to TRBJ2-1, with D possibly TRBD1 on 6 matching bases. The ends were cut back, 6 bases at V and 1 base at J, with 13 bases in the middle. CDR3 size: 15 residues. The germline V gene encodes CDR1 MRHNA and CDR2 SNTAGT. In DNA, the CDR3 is TGTGCCAGCAGGGAAGGGGGATTTTCCTACAATGAGCAGTTCTTC. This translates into CASREGGFSYNEQFF.

CDR3 residues: CASTMGLAGGSYNEQFF. DNA of the CDR3: TGTGCCAGCACCATGGGACTAGCGGGAGGGTCCTACAATGAGCAGTTCTTC. The chain joins TRBV2 to TRBJ2-1; 16 nucleotides line up with TRBD2. The V gene end was trimmed by 7 bases and the J gene end by 1 base; junction bases not matched to a gene: 4. Germline V gives CDR1 SNHLY, CDR2 FYNNEI. This CDR3 spans 17 amino acids.

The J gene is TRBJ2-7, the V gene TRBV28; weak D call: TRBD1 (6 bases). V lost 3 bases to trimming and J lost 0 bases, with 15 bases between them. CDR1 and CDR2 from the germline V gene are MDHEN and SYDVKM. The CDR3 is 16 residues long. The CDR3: CASSLSRDTLSYEQYF. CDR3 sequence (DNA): TGTGCCAGCAGTTTGTCCCGGGACACTCTCTCCTACGAGCAGTACTTC.

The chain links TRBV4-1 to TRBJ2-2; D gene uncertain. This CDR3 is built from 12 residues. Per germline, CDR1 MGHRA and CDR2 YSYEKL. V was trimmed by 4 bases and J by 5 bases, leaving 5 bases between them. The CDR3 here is CASSPLTGELFF. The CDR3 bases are TGCGCCAGCAGCCCCCTGACCGGGGAGCTGTTTTTT.

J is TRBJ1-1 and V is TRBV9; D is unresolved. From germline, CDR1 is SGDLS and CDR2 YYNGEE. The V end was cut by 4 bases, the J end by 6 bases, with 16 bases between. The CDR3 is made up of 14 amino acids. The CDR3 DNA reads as TGTGCCAGCAGCCCATTGGGGAGAAATGCTGAAGCTTTCTTT. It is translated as CASSPLGRNAEAFF.

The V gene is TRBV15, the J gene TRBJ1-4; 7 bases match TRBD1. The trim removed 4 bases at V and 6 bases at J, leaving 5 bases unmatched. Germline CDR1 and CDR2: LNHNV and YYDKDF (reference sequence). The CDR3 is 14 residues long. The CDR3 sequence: CATSTQGWDEKLFF. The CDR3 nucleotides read TGTGCCACCAGCACACAGGGGTGGGATGAAAAACTGTTTTTT.